One and the same sample provided the 23 T cell receptor beta chains below, sequenced in a study of shared clonotypes between healthy human individuals (dated by TCRdb to 2018 to 2021). Library generation was performed with the immunoSEQ multiplex PCR assay. This is the immuneACCESS table as TCRdb keeps it, with only in-frame sequences that have V and J called. A part of the clones is gone; compared with another copy, unresolved V genes explain less than half, and the rest is unexplained. For this sample the table gives hundreds of thousands of clones, of which less than 85% were detected only once. The ten largest clonotypes hold roughly 10% of the sample. Sequencing was performed on memory CD4+ T cells sorted from blood. The cell subset or site label corresponds to: CD45RA-negative fraction. The origin of the receptors is a man aged 25 to 40 in good health.

The CDR3, as DNA: TGTGCCAGCAGCTGGGGGGGAGGATCCCTCTATGGCTACACCTTC. Translation: CASSWGGGSLYGYTF. The chain recombines TRBV5-6 with TRBJ1-2, with D possibly TRBD1 on 5 matching bases. V was trimmed by 3 bases and J by 4 bases, leaving 16 bases between them. Germline V gives CDR1 SGHDT, CDR2 YYEEEE. The CDR3 has 15 residues.

The V call is TRBV30, the J call TRBJ2-3, with 7 bases identical to TRBD2. Germline assignment: CDR1 GTSNPN and CDR2 SVGIG (reference sequence). This CDR3 has 11 residues. J gave up 13 bases and V 1 base, and 5 bases lay outside the gene matches. The DNA for the CDR3 is TGTGCCTGGAGTGCTGGCGGGAGCAAGTATTTT. It encodes CAWSAGGSKYF.

The V call is TRBV4-3, the J call TRBJ1-1; 7 bases agree with TRBD1. Losses at the gene ends were 2 bases for V and 5 bases for J; bases not matched to a gene: 5. The CDR3 length is 14 residues. Germline lookup yields CDR1 LGHNA and CDR2 YSLEER. The CDR3 spells CASSQRGLGTEAFF. CDR3 sequence (DNA): TGCGCCAGCAGCCAAAGGGGGCTGGGTACTGAAGCTTTCTTT.

This clone was recorded only once. One base away lies a much larger clone, so this may be a sequencing read error. At the DNA level, this CDR3 is encoded by other sequences in the same sample as well. The V gene is TRBV5-1, the J gene TRBJ2-3; 11 bases agree with TRBD2. Germline CDR1 and CDR2: SGHRS and YFSETQ. V dropped 4 bases and J dropped 4; count of bases not matched to a gene: 23. CDR3 size: 21 residues. Written as DNA, the CDR3 is TGCGCCAGCAGCCTGTGGGACAGGACTGCGACTAGCGGGGTGGTGGCAGATACGCAGTATTTT. As protein: CASSLWDRTATSGVVADTQYF.

The chain links TRBV10-3 to TRBJ2-5; D gene ambiguous. The length of the CDR3 is 12 residues. Germline values: CDR1 ENHRY, CDR2 SYGVKD. V was cut by 0 bases and J by 7 bases, with 6 bases left in between. CDR3 amino acids: CAISESTATQYF. CDR3 sequence (DNA): TGTGCCATCAGTGAGTCGACGGCGACCCAGTACTTC.

The rearrangement joins TRBV15 to TRBJ2-1; D unclear. Trimming left V 0 bases short and J 11 bases short, with 11 bases between. This CDR3 has 13 amino acids. The V gene's germline CDR1 is LNHNV and CDR2 YYDKDF (reference sequence). The CDR3: CATSRDVNQQQFF. CDR3 nucleotide sequence: TGTGCCACCAGCAGAGATGTTAACCAACAGCAGTTCTTC.

J is TRBJ1-5 and V is TRBV6-1, with a possible D match to TRBD1 (5 bases). Trimming pared 8 bases from V and 5 bases from J, leaving 19 bases between. Germline CDR1 reads MNHNS; CDR2 reads SASEGT. This CDR3 has 15 amino acids. The CDR3 protein is CASGWMTDSYQPQHF. The CDR3 nucleotides are TGTGCCAGCGGATGGATGACAGACAGTTATCAGCCCCAGCATTTT.

This chain links TRBV6-5 with TRBJ1-2; 7 positions match TRBD1. Germline lookup yields CDR1 MNHEY and CDR2 SVGAGI. V lost 6 bases to trimming and J lost 7 bases; unmatched junction nucleotides: 5. The CDR3 spans 12 residues. CDR3 bases: TGTGCCAGCAGGCCAGACAGGGCTGGCTACACCTTC. Protein sequence: CASRPDRAGYTF.

In DNA form, the CDR3 reads TGCGCCAGCAGCGGGGAGACAGTCCTAAATACGCAGTATTTT. Translation: CASSGETVLNTQYF. The chain employs TRBV5-1 and TRBJ2-3; D tentatively fits TRBD1 or TRBD2 (5 bases each). The CDR3 sequence is 14 residues long. Trimming left V 4 bases short and J 7 bases short, with 16 bases between. Germline V gene lookup returns CDR1 SGHRS and CDR2 YFSETQ.

This chain joins TRBV10-2 and TRBJ1-5, with D maybe TRBD1 (6 bases). Trimming pared 6 bases from V and 4 bases from J, leaving 10 bases between. The CDR3 loop spans 13 amino acids. Germline V gene sequence: CDR1 WSHSY, CDR2 SAAADI. The CDR3 DNA reads TGCGCCAGCAGAGGGGGGGTGAATCAGCCCCAGCATTTT. Its protein product is CASRGGVNQPQHF.

The genes are TRBV6-1 and TRBJ1-6; the match to TRBD1 covers 7 bases. The V and J ends lost 6 bases and 8 bases, in that order; junction bases with no gene match: 10. The CDR3 is made up of 15 amino acids. The germline V gene has CDR1 MNHNS and CDR2 SASEGT. The CDR3 DNA reads as TGTGCCAGCAGCGGCAGACAGGGAATGGATTCACCCCTCCACTTT. Residues: CASSGRQGMDSPLHF.

This clone has only a few counts. The chain recombines TRBV10-1 with TRBJ2-7; the D gene could be TRBD1 or TRBD2 (6 bases each). The length of the CDR3 is 16 residues. The germline V gene has CDR1 WNHNN and CDR2 SYGVQD (reference sequence). With 7 bases removed from V and 0 bases from J, the gap between germline ends came to 19 bases. The DNA of the CDR3 is TGCGCCAGCATCAGAGGGAGGCAGGGGCACTCCTACGAGCAGTACTTC. Translation gives CASIRGRQGHSYEQYF.

This sequence joins TRBV5-6 and TRBJ2-7, with 9 bases fitting TRBD2. After removal of 3 bases from V and 5 bases from J, the junction contained 9 bases not matched to a gene. The CDR3 is made up of 15 amino acids. Germline values: CDR1 SGHDT, CDR2 YYEEEE. The CDR3 loop reads CASSSSGRPLNEQYF. DNA of the CDR3: TGTGCCAGCAGCTCCAGCGGGAGGCCCCTAAACGAGCAGTACTTC.

The chain carries TRBV6-6 and TRBJ2-1; a possible D gene is TRBD2 (5 bases). The CDR3 spans 15 residues. Germline lookup yields CDR1 MNHNY and CDR2 SVGAGI (reference sequence). Trimming shortened V by 2 bases and J by 7 bases, and 15 bases separated the two germline ends. CDR3: CASSYLAKTKNEQFF. CDR3 nucleotide sequence: TGTGCCAGCAGTTACCTAGCAAAAACGAAGAATGAGCAGTTCTTC.

This clone was seen more than once but under ten times. The V call is TRBV2, the J call TRBJ2-7; the D call may be TRBD1 or TRBD2 (5 bases each). Germline loops: CDR1 SNHLY, CDR2 FYNNEI. Trimming stripped 4 bases from V and 3 bases from J, with 13 bases between. The CDR3 runs 14 residues. The CDR3 sequence is CASSAQEVSYEQYF. The DNA of the CDR3 is TGTGCCAGCAGTGCACAGGAGGTTAGCTACGAGCAGTACTTC.

The chain has TRBV2 and TRBJ1-2, with no clear D. V lost 4 bases to trimming and J lost 5 bases, with 11 bases between them. The CDR3 runs 13 residues. In germline, CDR1 is SNHLY, CDR2 FYNNEI. CDR3 nucleotides: TGTGCCAGCAGTGCACAACAGTTGTATGGCTACACCTTC. Protein product: CASSAQQLYGYTF.

The CDR3 protein is CASSHNQETQYF. For the CDR3, the DNA is TGTGCCAGCAGCCACAACCAAGAGACCCAGTACTTC. The chain has TRBV7-6 and TRBJ2-5; the D is unclear. Trimming removed 5 bases from V and 0 bases from J, with 4 bases in between. This CDR3 contains 12 residues. Per germline, CDR1 SGHVS and CDR2 FNYEAQ.

V usage is TRBV5-1 and J usage is TRBJ2-3, with 9 nucleotides matching TRBD1. The CDR3 is 15 amino acids. Germline V lookup: CDR1 SGHRS, CDR2 YFSETQ. The V segment lost 4 bases and the J segment 5 bases; nucleotides outside the gene matches: 8. DNA for the CDR3: TGCGCCAGCAGCAGGACAGGGGAGACAGGAGATACGCAGTATTTT. Encoded protein: CASSRTGETGDTQYF.

The chain couples TRBV28 to TRBJ2-5; tentatively, D is TRBD1 (6 bases). Germline lookup yields CDR1 MDHEN and CDR2 SYDVKM. The CDR3 sequence is 15 residues long. The ends were cut back, 6 bases at V and 5 bases at J, with 19 bases in the middle. The DNA of the CDR3 is TGTGCCAGCAGCCTAACAGGGCTTTGGAGGGAGACCCAGTACTTC. It translates to CASSLTGLWRETQYF.

The chain employs TRBV27 and TRBJ2-1; no reliable D call. V lost 0 bases, J lost 0 bases, and 15 bases lay in between. This CDR3 is 18 amino acids long. CDR1 is MNHEY and CDR2 is SMNVEV in the germline V gene (reference sequence). CDR3 sequence reads: CASSLSRRSRPSYNEQFF. CDR3 DNA sequence: TGTGCCAGCAGTTTATCGAGGCGAAGCAGACCCTCCTACAATGAGCAGTTCTTC.

With regard to this clone: One junction end disagrees with the germline gene, perhaps due to a read error. V and J are TRBV9 and TRBJ1-2, with D possibly TRBD1 on 5 matching bases. Germline CDR1 reads SGDLS; CDR2 reads YYNGEE. The CDR3 runs 12 residues. CDR3 residues: CASSVPGGTPYF. In nucleotides, the CDR3 is TGTGCCAGCAGCGTTCCCGGAGGGACGCCTTACTTC.

The chain joins TRBV5-4 to TRBJ1-3; D might be TRBD1 (5 bases). The CDR3 sequence is 15 residues long. Germline CDR1 SGHNT, CDR2 YYREEE (reference sequence). Trimming stripped 0 bases from V and 0 bases from J, with 7 bases between. CDR3 DNA sequence: TGTGCCAGCAGCTTGGGCGGGGGCTCTGGAAACACCATATATTTT. It encodes CASSLGGGSGNTIYF. Using reference TRBV5-4 and TRBJ1-3 for the parts outside the CDR3, the full variable domain is ETGVTQSPTHLIKTRGQQVTLRCSSQSGHNTVSWYQQALGQGPQFIFQYYREEENGRGNFPPRFSGLQFPNYSSELNVNALELDDSALYLCASSLGGGSGNTIYFGEGSWLTVV.

The gene calls are TRBV5-1 and TRBJ2-3, with a weak D call TRBD1 (5 bases). Germline V gene data show CDR1 as SGHRS and CDR2 as YFSETQ. Trimming shortened V by 0 bases and J by 7 bases, and 15 bases separated the two germline ends. This CDR3 contains 15 residues. CDR3 nucleotide sequence: TGCGCCAGCAGCTTGGGGGGCAGCAAGGAGTATACGCAGTATTTT. Amino acid sequence: CASSLGGSKEYTQYF.